The clone carrying this T cell receptor beta chain was detected ten times or more. The data originate from a study of T-cell reconstitution after alpha-beta-depleted transplantation in children. Researchers prepared the TCRbeta library using unique molecular identifiers, the study reports. Each CDR3 protein is one row after TCRdb ran MiXCR on the PCR reads. Found here are approximately 200,000 distinct CDR3 sequences, roughly 15% of them singletons; the top ten hold 13%. The ends were cut back, 4 bases at V and 1 base at J, with 14 bases in the middle. CDR1 and CDR2 (germline): MDHEN, SYDVKM. This CDR3 is built from 16 residues.

This sequence joins TRBV28 and TRBJ2-4; the D gene could be TRBD1 or TRBD2 (7 bases each). This TCR came from a human donor who donated a stem cell graft to a child with acute lymphoblastic leukemia. The sample in question was PBMCs from the stem cell graft donor, obtained from the stem cell graft. This CDR3 reads CASSSGTAGAKNIQYF. CDR3 sequence (DNA): TGTGCCAGCAGTTCCGGGACAGCGGGGGCCAAAAACATTCAGTACTTC.